This T cell receptor (beta chain) emerged from a study of blood T cell repertoires in COVID-19. Overall study context: In each case, the material was cDNA or gDNA derived from T cells, B-cell-depleted T cells, or PBMCs.

Sequenced by immunoSEQ multiplex PCR; TCRdb stores in-frame clones only, minus some. The table lists more than 200,000 clones, approximately 90% of them singletons, with approximately 4.2% in the top ten. The participants were between about 18 and 100 years old and came from about two dozen US areas. Participant-reported clinical history was the basis for cohort assignment. In Cohort 3, a recovered donor had either two negative PCRs, clearance, or symptom resolution. V lost 5 bases, J lost 4 bases, and 11 bases stayed unmatched. Per germline, CDR1 SGHAT and CDR2 FQNNGV. The CDR3 extends over 16 amino acids.

The V gene is TRBV11-2, the J gene TRBJ1-3; 7 nucleotides match TRBD1. The sample consisted of PBMCs or T cells enriched from blood (not recorded which). This clonotype originated in a woman in her 30s who had recovered from COVID-19. CDR3 amino acids: CASSLQTGMAGNTIYF. CDR3 nucleotides: TGTGCCAGCAGCCTCCAGACAGGGATGGCAGGAAACACCATATATTTT.